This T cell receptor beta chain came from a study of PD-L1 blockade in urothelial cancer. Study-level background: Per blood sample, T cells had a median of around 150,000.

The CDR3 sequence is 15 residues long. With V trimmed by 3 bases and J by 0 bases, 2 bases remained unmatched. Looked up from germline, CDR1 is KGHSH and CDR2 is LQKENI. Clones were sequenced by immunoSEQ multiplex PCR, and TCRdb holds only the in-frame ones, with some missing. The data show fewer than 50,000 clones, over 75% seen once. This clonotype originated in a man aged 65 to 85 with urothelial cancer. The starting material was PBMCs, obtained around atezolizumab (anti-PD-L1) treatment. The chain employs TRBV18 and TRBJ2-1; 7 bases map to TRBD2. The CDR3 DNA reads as TGTGCCAGCTCACCCGCGGGAGTCTCCTACAATGAGCAGTTCTTC. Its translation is CASSPAGVSYNEQFF.